Following are 30 T cell receptor beta chains from one sample sequenced in a study of early T cells in non-severe SARS-CoV-2 infection. MiXCR, run by TCRdb on the 5' RACE reads, gives a single entry per CDR3 protein. The profile shows 60,000 or so distinct CDR3 sequences, around 12% of them singletons. The sequencing sample was made of whole blood. The origin of the receptors is an adult who was a healthcare worker with PCR-confirmed SARS-CoV-2 infection or an uninfected control (not recorded which).

The table lists this clonotype with many counts. This chain joins TRBV6-5 and TRBJ2-5, with 9 bases lining up with TRBD2. J lost 5 bases, V lost 6 bases, and 4 bases had no gene match. The CDR3 runs to 13 residues. The germline V gene has CDR1 MNHEY and CDR2 SVGAGI. CDR3 nucleotide sequence: TGTGCCAGCAGGACTAGCGGAGGGGAGACCCAGTACTTC. As protein: CASRTSGGETQYF.

The table lists this clonotype with a few counts. The CDR3 region is CASSRGQDNNEKLFF. The CDR3 DNA is TGTGCCAGCAGCCGGGGACAGGACAATAATGAAAAACTGTTTTTT. The genes are TRBV6-6 and TRBJ1-4, with 8 bases lining up with TRBD1. Looked up from germline, CDR1 is MNHNY and CDR2 is SVGAGI (reference sequence). The CDR3 loop spans 15 amino acids. The ends lost 6 bases at V and 4 bases at J; junction bases unmatched: 7.

This clonotype was detected ten times or more. As the CDR3 is not closed by the conserved phenylalanine or tryptophan, this likely results from a read error. The DNA is left out, because the CDR3 cannot be placed on it with certainty; the CDR3 is given as TCRdb lists it. The J gene is TRBJ1-1, the V gene TRBV6-6; the D segment call TRBD1 is taken from the table without a DNA check. CDR1 MNHNY and CDR2 SVGAGI come from the germline V gene (reference sequence). The CDR3 has 11 amino acids, counting both end residues. Here the CDR3 reads CASSSRDVLVG.

This clonotype was found a few times. This chain connects TRBV6-5 to TRBJ2-7; D uncertain. Trimming removed 6 bases at V and 0 bases at J, with 15 bases between. The CDR3 totals 15 residues. Germline lookup yields CDR1 MNHEY and CDR2 SVGAGI. The CDR3 DNA reads TGTGCCAGCAGATCCTGGACCGAGAGCTCCTACGAGCAGTACTTC. Its translation is CASRSWTESSYEQYF.

As for this clonotype: With a much larger clone just one base away, this may be a read error. The chain links TRBV9 to TRBJ2-4; TRBD2 matches 11 bases. V lost 4 bases, J lost 0 bases, and 15 bases stayed unmatched. This CDR3 has 20 amino acids. Germline CDR1 reads SGDLS; CDR2 reads YYNGEE. This CDR3 is CASSTVAGGPGLLAKNIQYF. As DNA, the CDR3 is TGTGCCAGCAGCACAGTAGCGGGAGGGCCCGGATTACTAGCCAAAAACATTCAGTACTTC.

In its sample, this clonotype was seen many times. This chain uses TRBV6-2 or TRBV6-3 with TRBJ2-5, with D possibly matching TRBD2 (5 bases). Trimming removed 5 bases at V and 2 bases at J, with 15 bases between. The CDR3 sequence is 15 residues long. Per germline, CDR1 MNHEY and CDR2 SVGEGT. The CDR3 sequence is CASSRTGGLQETQYF. The CDR3 nucleotides read TGTGCCAGCAGTCGGACCGGAGGCTTACAAGAGACCCAGTACTTC.

V and J are TRBV5-1 and TRBJ2-1; no clear D. Germline CDR1 SGHRS, CDR2 YFSETQ. Trimming left V 0 bases short and J 4 bases short, with 5 bases between. CDR3 length equals 13 residues. For the CDR3, the DNA is TGCGCCAGCAGCTTGGGGGTGTACAATGAGCAGTTCTTC. Its translation: CASSLGVYNEQFF.

In this sample, this clonotype turned up many times. The chain combines TRBV6-6 with TRBJ2-7; 14 bases agree with TRBD2. Trimming cost V 2 bases and J 6 bases; bases outside gene matches: 3. Germline V gene lookup returns CDR1 MNHNY and CDR2 SVGAGI (reference sequence). The CDR3 is made up of 15 amino acids. The CDR3 sequence: CASSYGTSGRGEQYF. Here the CDR3 DNA reads TGTGCCAGCAGTTACGGGACTAGCGGGAGAGGCGAGCAGTACTTC.

In its sample, this clonotype was seen many times. The gene calls are TRBV29-1 and TRBJ2-1; TRBD2 matches 8 bases. V was pared by 4 bases and J by 1 base, with 6 bases of the junction left unmatched. Germline V lookup: CDR1 SQVTM, CDR2 ANQGSEA. This CDR3 is built from 15 residues. CDR3 coding DNA: TGCAGCGTTGGAACTGCGGGGGGATCCTACAATGAGCAGTTCTTC. It codes for CSVGTAGGSYNEQFF.

The chain combines TRBV18 with TRBJ2-1; D gene unclear. CDR1 KGHSH and CDR2 LQKENI come from the germline V gene. V gave up 1 base and J gave up 8 bases, with 6 bases separating them. The CDR3 length is 12 residues. Here the CDR3 reads CASSPLLDEQFF. CDR3 nucleotide sequence: TGTGCCAGCTCACCACTTTTGGATGAGCAGTTCTTC.

This clonotype was picked up a small number of times. The rearrangement links TRBV28 to TRBJ2-1; maybe TRBD1 (5 bases). CDR3 length: 13 amino acids. Trimming cost V 5 bases and J 6 bases, with 11 bases left between them. The germline V gene encodes CDR1 MDHEN and CDR2 SYDVKM. Written as DNA, the CDR3 is TGTGCCAGCAGTCGCGGACACTCCAATGAGCAGTTCTTC. Translated, it gives CASSRGHSNEQFF.

The sample holds many counts of this clonotype. The chain combines TRBV29-1 with TRBJ2-5; D is unclear. This CDR3 comprises 11 residues. Germline assignment: CDR1 SQVTM and CDR2 ANQGSEA. Trimming took 6 bases from V and 6 from J, leaving 11 bases between them. CDR3 nucleotides: TGCAGCGTCGTAGCTTGGCAGACCCAGTACTTC. Its translation: CSVVAWQTQYF.

Ten or more counts support this clonotype. This chain uses TRBV2 with TRBJ1-2, with D possibly being TRBD1 (6 bases). The CDR3 loop spans 15 amino acids. Germline V CDR1 and CDR2: SNHLY, FYNNEI. Trimming took off 6 bases at V and 3 bases at J, with 17 bases between the two ends. CDR3 bases: TGTGCCAGCAGCGGGGGCTACAGGTCTGACTATGGCTACACCTTC. It is translated as CASSGGYRSDYGYTF.

The chain links TRBV29-1 to TRBJ2-3; TRBD1 might be the D (6 bases). Germline CDR1 is SQVTM and CDR2 is ANQGSEA. V was shortened by 5 bases and J by 4 bases, with 19 bases between the two germline ends. The CDR3 consists of 15 residues. The CDR3 reads CSVMGALPAPDTQYF. CDR3 nucleotide sequence: TGCAGCGTTATGGGGGCGCTACCGGCCCCAGATACGCAGTATTTT.

CDR3 coding DNA: TGCAGCGTAACAGCGGGGGATGAAAAACTGTTTTTT. Encoded protein: CSVTAGDEKLFF. The chain carries TRBV29-1 and TRBJ1-4; maybe TRBD1 (5 bases). Germline CDR1 is SQVTM and CDR2 is ANQGSEA. Trimming cost V 6 bases and J 6 bases, with 11 bases left between them. The CDR3 is 12 amino acids.

In its sample, this clonotype was seen many times. The CDR3 sequence: CASSRLGGRGHSPLHF. The CDR3 nucleotides are TGTGCCAGCAGTAGATTGGGCGGGCGAGGGCATTCACCCCTCCACTTT. The chain is built from TRBV7-2 and TRBJ1-6; D remains ambiguous. Trimming cost V 6 bases and J 8 bases, with 20 bases left between them. This CDR3 has 16 residues. Germline CDR1 SGHTA, CDR2 FQGNSA.

This clonotype was seen repeatedly, ten times or more. This chain links TRBV7-3 with TRBJ1-2; D is undetermined. This CDR3 spans 15 amino acids. Trimming took 1 base from V and 7 from J, leaving 16 bases between them. Germline V gene lookup returns CDR1 SGHTA and CDR2 FQGTGA. Here the CDR3 reads CASSLNSRVSGGYTF. The CDR3 coding sequence is TGTGCCAGCAGCTTAAATAGTAGAGTTTCGGGTGGCTACACCTTC.

This clonotype has ten or more counts. This chain joins TRBV6-1 and TRBJ2-4; D gene unclear. The CDR3 runs 16 residues. Germline-derived CDR1 and CDR2 are MNHNS and SASEGT. Between the trimmed V and J ends, which lost 4 bases and 6 bases, there was a span of 19 bases. The CDR3 spells CASSAPGQSLRNIQYF. In DNA, the CDR3 is TGTGCCAGCAGTGCTCCGGGCCAATCCTTAAGAAACATTCAGTACTTC.

In DNA form, the CDR3 reads TGTGCCAGCAGAGGGACGCGGGGCTACACCTTC. Its protein is CASRGTRGYTF. The rearrangement links TRBV28 to TRBJ1-2; TRBD1 might be the D (5 bases). Trimming took off 6 bases at V and 8 bases at J, with 10 bases between the two ends. Looked up from germline, CDR1 is MDHEN and CDR2 is SYDVKM. CDR3 size: 11 residues.

In this sample, this clonotype turned up a few times. This chain links TRBV19 with TRBJ2-1, with 10 bases lining up with TRBD2. Germline CDR1 LNHDA, CDR2 SQIVND (reference sequence). Trimming removed 3 bases from V and 8 bases from J; junction bases left unmatched: 13. This CDR3 has 17 amino acids. CDR3 residues: CASSIGSASGSQDEQFF. The CDR3, as DNA: TGTGCCAGTAGTATTGGTTCGGCTAGCGGGAGTCAAGATGAGCAGTTCTTC.

This clonotype was seen many times. V gene TRBV6-1 combines with J gene TRBJ1-1, with D hard to call. CDR1 and CDR2 (germline): MNHNS, SASEGT. The CDR3 runs 11 residues. Trimming took off 6 bases at V and 2 bases at J, with 4 bases between the two ends. The CDR3 sequence is CASSRNTEAFF. As DNA, the CDR3 is TGTGCCAGCAGCCGAAACACTGAAGCTTTCTTT.

This clonotype was detected many times. The chain has TRBV19 and TRBJ2-3; 10 bases align to TRBD2. The CDR3 has 16 amino acids. Germline assignment: CDR1 LNHDA and CDR2 SQIVND (reference sequence). The V and J ends lost 1 base and 6 bases, in that order; junction bases with no gene match: 7. The CDR3 sequence is CASSIGPSGSVDTQYF. The CDR3 DNA sequence: TGTGCCAGTAGTATAGGCCCTAGCGGGAGTGTGGATACGCAGTATTTT.

This clonotype was counted between two and nine times. J is TRBJ2-3 and V is TRBV5-5, with 8 bases fitting TRBD2. Unmatched junction bases numbered 9, after V lost 6 bases and J lost 9 bases. From germline, CDR1 is SGHKS and CDR2 YYEKEE (reference sequence). This CDR3 spans 13 amino acids. The CDR3 DNA sequence: TGTGCCAGCACCCCGCGGGGGGAGCTCACGCAGTATTTT. It translates to CASTPRGELTQYF.

This clonotype was observed many times. CDR3 DNA: TGTGCCAGCAGTTTCCTGCGGGGGGCCCCAGATACGCAGTATTTT. Translating it yields CASSFLRGAPDTQYF. The chain links TRBV28 to TRBJ2-3; 8 bases are shared with TRBD2. CDR1 is MDHEN and CDR2 is SYDVKM in the germline V gene. This CDR3 has 15 amino acids. The junction had 6 bases not matched to a gene; V was cut back by 3 bases and J by 4 bases.

This clonotype was seen only a few times. The chain links TRBV2 to TRBJ2-1; D possibly matches TRBD1 or TRBD2 (5 bases each). Trimming took 7 bases from V and 8 from J, leaving 18 bases between them. The CDR3 runs to 14 residues. CDR1 and CDR2 (germline): SNHLY, FYNNEI. The CDR3 sequence: CASTPSGGVDEQFF. CDR3 sequence (DNA): TGTGCCAGCACCCCAAGTGGGGGAGTTGATGAGCAGTTCTTC.

In its sample, this clonotype was seen a few times. The chain recombines TRBV20-1 with TRBJ1-5; D is uncertain. The CDR3 totals 12 residues. Between the trimmed V and J ends, which lost 5 bases and 4 bases, there was a span of 9 bases. From germline, CDR1 is DFQATT and CDR2 SNEGSKA (reference sequence). CDR3 DNA: TGCAGTGCTCGGGCTGGGAATCAGCCCCAGCATTTT. Amino acids: CSARAGNQPQHF.

This clonotype showed up just a few times. The chain employs TRBV3-1 and TRBJ1-5, with 8 bases that match TRBD1. Germline V CDR1 and CDR2: LGHDT, YNNKEL (reference sequence). This CDR3 comprises 17 residues. V was pared by 1 base and J by 7 bases, with 12 bases of the junction left unmatched. The CDR3 here is CASSQGSVDRAAQPQHF. CDR3 DNA sequence: TGTGCCAGCAGCCAAGGCTCCGTGGACAGGGCAGCACAGCCCCAGCATTTT.

The sample holds many counts of this clonotype. V usage is TRBV7-9 and J usage is TRBJ1-1; possible D gene TRBD1, 5 bases. CDR1 is SEHNR, CDR2 FQNEAQ, per germline (reference sequence). There are 13 residues in the CDR3. V was pared by 6 bases and J by 4 bases, with 12 bases between. The CDR3 bases are TGTGCCAGCAGTTATACGAGGGGCACTGAAGCTTTCTTT. This gives the protein CASSYTRGTEAFF. The entire variable domain, with the rest obtained from reference TRBV7-9 and TRBJ1-1, is as follows: DTGVSQNPRHKITKRGQNVTFRCDPISEHNRLYWYRQTLGQGPEFLTYFQNEAQLEKSRLLSDRFSAERPKGSFSTLEIQRTEQGDSAMYLCASSYTRGTEAFFGQGTRLTVV.

The table lists this clonotype with a few counts. V and J are TRBV20-1 and TRBJ2-4; TRBD1 matches at 7 bases. Germline V gene data show CDR1 as DFQATT and CDR2 as SNEGSKA (reference sequence). Germline trimming cut 6 bases from V and 0 bases from J; bases unmatched to any gene: 5. The CDR3 has 14 amino acids. The CDR3 protein is CSAEGAGAKNIQYF. The CDR3 nucleotides read TGCAGTGCCGAGGGGGCCGGAGCCAAAAACATTCAGTACTTC.

This chain connects TRBV28 to TRBJ1-1; tentatively, D is TRBD1 (6 bases). Trimming stripped 1 base from V and 6 bases from J, with 15 bases between. The germline V gene encodes CDR1 MDHEN and CDR2 SYDVKM. This CDR3 has 15 amino acids. The CDR3 DNA sequence: TGTGCCAGCAGTTTATTAAGGGGGGAAAGGGCTGAAGCTTTCTTT. Protein product: CASSLLRGERAEAFF.